A selection of T cell receptor beta chains follows, all from one sample in a study of CD8+CD57+ T cells in acquired aplastic anemia. Using its own MiXCR run on the reads, TCRdb lists one record per CDR3 protein. The sample gives about 210,000 distinct CDR3 sequences, around 60% of which show up once; over 25% is in the top ten. Sequencing was carried out using sorted CD4+, CD8+, or CD8+CD57+ T cells (not recorded which) from PBMCs. The receptor source for this set is a human donor in good health. CDR3s include the opening cysteine and the closing phenylalanine or tryptophan. D genes are given only for firm matches. Some rows have no size entry. The others give once, few or many, or a class for an expanded clone.

CDR3nt: TGTGCCAGCAGCTCCTCGGACGGGTTCGGGATCTTC; CDR3aa: CASSSSDGFGIF; abundance: once; j_gene: TRBJ2-1; v_gene: TRBV7-3; d_gene: .
CDR3nt: TGTGCCATCACTGAGGGGACAGGTCAATTACCATATTTT; CDR3aa: CAITEGTGQLPYF; abundance: .; j_gene: TRBJ1-3; v_gene: TRBV10-3; d_gene: TRBD1
CDR3nt: TGTGCCAGCAGCTTGTACTTGAACGAGCAGTACTTC; CDR3aa: CASSLYLNEQYF; abundance: .; j_gene: TRBJ2-7; v_gene: TRBV7-9; d_gene: .
CDR3nt: TGTGCCAGCAGCCTCCTCCCCAGGGGGAACACTGAAGCTTTCTTT; CDR3aa: CASSLLPRGNTEAFF; abundance: few; j_gene: TRBJ1-1; v_gene: TRBV7-9; d_gene: .
CDR3nt: TGTGCCAGCAGCTCCTTCGACGGGTACGAGCAGTACTTC; CDR3aa: CASSSFDGYEQYF; abundance: .; j_gene: TRBJ2-7; v_gene: TRBV7-2; d_gene: .
CDR3nt: TGTGCCAGCAGCCCTTGGGAGGGGCTGAACACTGAAGCTTTCTTT; CDR3aa: CASSPWEGLNTEAFF; abundance: .; j_gene: TRBJ1-1; v_gene: TRBV5-8; d_gene: .
CDR3nt: TGTGCCAGCAGCTCTCGAGCGGGGAGCGACGAGCAGTACTTC; CDR3aa: CASSSRAGSDEQYF; abundance: .; j_gene: TRBJ2-7; v_gene: TRBV7-3; d_gene: TRBD2
CDR3nt: TGCGCCAGCAGCTTGGCCGGACTAGCTGGTGAGCAGTACTTC; CDR3aa: CASSLAGLAGEQYF; abundance: .; j_gene: TRBJ2-7; v_gene: TRBV5-1; d_gene: TRBD2
CDR3nt: TGTGCCAGTAATCTAGCGGGGGCGTCCTACAATGAGCAGTTCTTC; CDR3aa: CASNLAGASYNEQFF; abundance: .; j_gene: TRBJ2-1; v_gene: TRBV19; d_gene: TRBD2
CDR3nt: TGTGCCAGCTCACCAACGCAGGGGGGTTACGAGCAGTACTTC; CDR3aa: CASSPTQGGYEQYF; abundance: .; j_gene: TRBJ2-7; v_gene: TRBV18; d_gene: .
CDR3nt: TGTGCCAGCAGCCAAGATTTTCGAAAACTGTTTTTT; CDR3aa: CASSQDFRKLFF; abundance: many; j_gene: TRBJ1-4; v_gene: TRBV3-1; d_gene: .
CDR3nt: TGTGCCAGCAGCCTAGAGGCGCAGTACGAGCAGTACTTC; CDR3aa: CASSLEAQYEQYF; abundance: .; j_gene: TRBJ2-7; v_gene: TRBV4-2; d_gene: .
CDR3nt: TGTGCCAGCAGCGTAAGGGCAAGCCCCGCGGGGGAAAAACTGTTTTTT; CDR3aa: CASSVRASPAGEKLFF; abundance: .; j_gene: TRBJ1-4; v_gene: TRBV9; d_gene: .
CDR3nt: TGTGCCAGCACCCAAGGGACTAGCGGGGGTAATGAGCAGTTCTTC; CDR3aa: CASTQGTSGGNEQFF; abundance: .; j_gene: TRBJ2-1; v_gene: TRBV27; d_gene: TRBD2
CDR3nt: TGTGCCAGCAGCTTACAGGGGAGCACCGGGGAGCTGTTTTTT; CDR3aa: CASSLQGSTGELFF; abundance: .; j_gene: TRBJ2-2; v_gene: TRBV7-3; d_gene: .
CDR3nt: TGTGCCAGCAGCGACGTCCCAGGGCAGTTCTTC; CDR3aa: CASSDVPGQFF; abundance: .; j_gene: TRBJ2-1; v_gene: TRBV25-1; d_gene: .
CDR3nt: TGCAGTGTTAGCCTGGGGGGACAGGGCTACGAGCAGTACTTC; CDR3aa: CSVSLGGQGYEQYF; abundance: .; j_gene: TRBJ2-7; v_gene: TRBV20-1; d_gene: TRBD1
CDR3nt: TGTGCCAGCAGTGGACAGGGGGCGTTGGACACTGAAGCTTTCTTT; CDR3aa: CASSGQGALDTEAFF; abundance: .; j_gene: TRBJ1-1; v_gene: TRBV25-1; d_gene: TRBD1
CDR3nt: TGTGCCAGCAGCTTAGTATTGCAGGGCACTGAAGCTTTCTTT; CDR3aa: CASSLVLQGTEAFF; abundance: .; j_gene: TRBJ1-1; v_gene: TRBV7-6; d_gene: .
CDR3nt: TGTGCCAGCAGTCCTCACAGGGGAGACGCCTACGAGCAGTACTTC; CDR3aa: CASSPHRGDAYEQYF; abundance: many; j_gene: TRBJ2-7; v_gene: TRBV12-3/TRBV12-4; d_gene: TRBD1
CDR3nt: TGCAGTGTAAGCGGGGGGCGCGGGCAAGAAAAACTGTTTTTT; CDR3aa: CSVSGGRGQEKLFF; abundance: .; j_gene: TRBJ1-4; v_gene: TRBV20-1; d_gene: .
CDR3nt: TGCGCCAGCAGTGACGGAGGACAGGGGGCGTACGAGCAGTACTTC; CDR3aa: CASSDGGQGAYEQYF; abundance: few; j_gene: TRBJ2-7; v_gene: TRBV10-1; d_gene: TRBD1